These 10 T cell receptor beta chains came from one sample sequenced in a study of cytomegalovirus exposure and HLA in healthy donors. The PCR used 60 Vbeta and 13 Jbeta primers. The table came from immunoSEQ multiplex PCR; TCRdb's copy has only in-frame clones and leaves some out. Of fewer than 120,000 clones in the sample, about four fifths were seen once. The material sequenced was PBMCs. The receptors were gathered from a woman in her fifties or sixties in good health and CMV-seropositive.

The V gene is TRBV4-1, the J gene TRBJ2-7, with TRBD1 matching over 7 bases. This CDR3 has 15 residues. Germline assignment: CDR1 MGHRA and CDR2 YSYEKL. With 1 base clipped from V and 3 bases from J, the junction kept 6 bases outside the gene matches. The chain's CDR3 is CASSQVGTASYEQYF. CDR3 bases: TGCGCCAGCAGCCAAGTTGGGACAGCAAGCTACGAGCAGTACTTC.

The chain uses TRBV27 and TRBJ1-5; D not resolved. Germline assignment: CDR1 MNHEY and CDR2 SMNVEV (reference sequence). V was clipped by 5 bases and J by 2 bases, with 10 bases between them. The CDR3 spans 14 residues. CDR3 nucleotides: TGTGCCAGCAGTCCTCTGTCCGGCAATCAGCCCCAGCATTTT. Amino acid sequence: CASSPLSGNQPQHF.

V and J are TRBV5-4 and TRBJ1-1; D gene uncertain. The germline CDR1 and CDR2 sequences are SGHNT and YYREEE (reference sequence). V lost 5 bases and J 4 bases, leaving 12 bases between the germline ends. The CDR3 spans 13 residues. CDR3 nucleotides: TGTGCCAGCAGTACCGGGGAAACCACTGAAGCTTTCTTT. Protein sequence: CASSTGETTEAFF. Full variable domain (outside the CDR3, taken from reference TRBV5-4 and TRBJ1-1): ETGVTQSPTHLIKTRGQQVTLRCSSQSGHNTVSWYQQALGQGPQFIFQYYREEENGRGNFPPRFSGLQFPNYSSELNVNALELDDSALYLCASSTGETTEAFFGQGTRLTVV.

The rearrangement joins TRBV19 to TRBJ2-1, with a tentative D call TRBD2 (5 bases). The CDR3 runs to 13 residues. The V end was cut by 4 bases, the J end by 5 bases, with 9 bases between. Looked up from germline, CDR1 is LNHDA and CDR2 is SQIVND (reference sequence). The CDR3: CASSTSGNNEQFF. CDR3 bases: TGTGCCAGTAGTACGAGCGGAAACAATGAGCAGTTCTTC.

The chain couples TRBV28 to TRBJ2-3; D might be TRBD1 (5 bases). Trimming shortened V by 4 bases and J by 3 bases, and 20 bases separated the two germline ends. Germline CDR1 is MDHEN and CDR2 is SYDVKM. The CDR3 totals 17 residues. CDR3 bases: TGTGCCAGCAGTTACCCGCCAGCAGGGTGGGAAACAGATACGCAGTATTTT. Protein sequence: CASSYPPAGWETDTQYF.

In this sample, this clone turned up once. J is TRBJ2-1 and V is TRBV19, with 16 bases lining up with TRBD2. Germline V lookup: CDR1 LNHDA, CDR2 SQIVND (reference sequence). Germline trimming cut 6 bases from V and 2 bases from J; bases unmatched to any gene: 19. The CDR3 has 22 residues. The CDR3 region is CASSYPRTGTSGRAPPYNEQFF. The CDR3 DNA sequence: TGTGCCAGTAGCTACCCCCGAACCGGGACTAGCGGGAGGGCCCCCCCCTACAATGAGCAGTTCTTC.

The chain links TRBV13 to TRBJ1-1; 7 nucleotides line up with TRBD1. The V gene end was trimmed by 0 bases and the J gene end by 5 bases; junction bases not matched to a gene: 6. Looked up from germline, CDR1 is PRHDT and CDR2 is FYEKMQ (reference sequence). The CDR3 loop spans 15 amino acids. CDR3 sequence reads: CASSLGDRLRTEAFF. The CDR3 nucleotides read TGTGCCAGCAGCTTAGGGGACAGGTTGAGAACTGAAGCTTTCTTT. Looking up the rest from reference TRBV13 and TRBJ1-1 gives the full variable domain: AAGVIQSPRHLIKEKRETATLKCYPIPRHDTVYWYQQGPGQDPQFLISFYEKMQSDKGSIPDRFSAQQFSDYHSELNMSSLELGDSALYFCASSLGDRLRTEAFFGQGTRLTVV.

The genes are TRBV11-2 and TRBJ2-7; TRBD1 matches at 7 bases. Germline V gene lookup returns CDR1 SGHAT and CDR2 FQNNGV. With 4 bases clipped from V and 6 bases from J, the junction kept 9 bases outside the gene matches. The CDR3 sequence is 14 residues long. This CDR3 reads CASSSPATGTEQYF. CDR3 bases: TGTGCCAGCAGCTCGCCAGCGACAGGGACCGAGCAGTACTTC.

The CDR3 DNA sequence: TGTGCCAGCAGCTTTACAGGGGGGAACTACAATGAGCAGTTCTTC. This codes for CASSFTGGNYNEQFF. The chain has TRBV7-3 and TRBJ2-1, with TRBD1 matching over 8 bases. Germline V gene sequence: CDR1 SGHTA, CDR2 FQGTGA. CDR3 length: 15 amino acids. The junction had 4 bases not matched to a gene; V was cut back by 3 bases and J by 3 bases.

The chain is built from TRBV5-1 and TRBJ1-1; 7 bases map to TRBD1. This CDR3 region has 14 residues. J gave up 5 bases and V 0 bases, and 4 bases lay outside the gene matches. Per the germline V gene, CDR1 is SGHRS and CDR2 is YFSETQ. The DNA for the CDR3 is TGCGCCAGCAGCTTGGGTCTGACAGGGACTGAAGCTTTCTTT. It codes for CASSLGLTGTEAFF. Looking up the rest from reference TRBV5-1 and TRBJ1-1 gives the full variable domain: KAGVTQTPRYLIKTRGQQVTLSCSPISGHRSVSWYQQTPGQGLQFLFEYFSETQRNKGNFPGRFSGRQFSNSRSEMNVSTLELGDSALYLCASSLGLTGTEAFFGQGTRLTVV.